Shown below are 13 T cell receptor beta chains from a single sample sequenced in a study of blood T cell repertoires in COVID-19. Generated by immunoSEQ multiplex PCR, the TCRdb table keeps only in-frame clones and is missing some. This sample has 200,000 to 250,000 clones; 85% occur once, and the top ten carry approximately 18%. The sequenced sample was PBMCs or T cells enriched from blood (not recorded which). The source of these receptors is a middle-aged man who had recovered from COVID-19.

The DNA for the CDR3 is TGCGCCAGCAGCTTTCGGACTAGCGGGAGTAGCGACGAGCAGTACTTC. Translation: CASSFRTSGSSDEQYF. The chain carries TRBV5-1 and TRBJ2-7; 13 bases align to TRBD2. The germline V gene encodes CDR1 SGHRS and CDR2 YFSETQ. The CDR3 contains 16 residues. After removal of 2 bases from V and 5 bases from J, the junction contained 7 bases not matched to a gene. The variable domain in full, with the rest retrieved from reference TRBV5-1 and TRBJ2-7, is KAGVTQTPRYLIKTRGQQVTLSCSPISGHRSVSWYQQTPGQGLQFLFEYFSETQRNKGNFPGRFSGRQFSNSRSEMNVSTLELGDSALYLCASSFRTSGSSDEQYFGPGTRLTVT.

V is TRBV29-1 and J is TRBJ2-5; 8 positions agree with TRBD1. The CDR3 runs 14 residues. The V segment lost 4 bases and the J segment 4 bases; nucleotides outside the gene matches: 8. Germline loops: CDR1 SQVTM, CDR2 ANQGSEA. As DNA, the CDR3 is TGCAGCGTTGTGTCGCAGGGGGCGGGAGAGACCCAGTACTTC. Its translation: CSVVSQGAGETQYF.

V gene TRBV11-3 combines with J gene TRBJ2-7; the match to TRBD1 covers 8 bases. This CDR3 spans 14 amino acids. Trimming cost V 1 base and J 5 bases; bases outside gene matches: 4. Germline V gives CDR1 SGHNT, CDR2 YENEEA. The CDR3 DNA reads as TGTGCCAGCAGCTTAGGCAGGGGGCAAGACGAGCAGTACTTC. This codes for CASSLGRGQDEQYF. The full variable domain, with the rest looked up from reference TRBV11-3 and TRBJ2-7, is EAGVVQSPRYKIIEKKQPVAFWCNPISGHNTLYWYLQNLGQGPELLIRYENEEAVDDSQLPKDRFSAERLKGVDSTLKIQPAELGDSAVYLCASSLGRGQDEQYFGPGTRLTVT.

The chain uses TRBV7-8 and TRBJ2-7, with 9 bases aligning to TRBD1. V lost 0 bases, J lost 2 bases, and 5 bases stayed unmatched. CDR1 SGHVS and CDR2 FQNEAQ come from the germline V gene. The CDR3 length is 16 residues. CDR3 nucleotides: TGTGCCAGCAGCTTAGCCGGGACAGGGACAGCCTACGAGCAGTACTTC. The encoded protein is CASSLAGTGTAYEQYF.

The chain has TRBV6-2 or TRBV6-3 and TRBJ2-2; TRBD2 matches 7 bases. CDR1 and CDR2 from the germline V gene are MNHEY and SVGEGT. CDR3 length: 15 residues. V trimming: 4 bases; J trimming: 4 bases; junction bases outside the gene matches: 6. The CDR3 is CASSLSGIGTGELFF. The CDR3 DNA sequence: TGTGCCAGCAGTTTAAGCGGGATCGGCACCGGGGAGCTGTTTTTT.

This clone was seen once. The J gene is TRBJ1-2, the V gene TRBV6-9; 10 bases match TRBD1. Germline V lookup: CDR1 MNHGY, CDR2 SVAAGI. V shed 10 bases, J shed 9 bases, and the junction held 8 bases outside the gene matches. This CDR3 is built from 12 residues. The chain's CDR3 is CATPGQGRSYTF. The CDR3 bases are TGTGCCACCCCGGGACAGGGGAGGAGCTACACCTTC.

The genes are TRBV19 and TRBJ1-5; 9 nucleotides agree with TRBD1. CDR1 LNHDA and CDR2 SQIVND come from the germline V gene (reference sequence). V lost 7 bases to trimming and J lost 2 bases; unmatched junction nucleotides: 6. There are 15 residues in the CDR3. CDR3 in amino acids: CASTPGQGRNQPQHF. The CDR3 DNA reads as TGTGCCAGTACCCCGGGACAGGGTCGCAATCAGCCCCAGCATTTT.

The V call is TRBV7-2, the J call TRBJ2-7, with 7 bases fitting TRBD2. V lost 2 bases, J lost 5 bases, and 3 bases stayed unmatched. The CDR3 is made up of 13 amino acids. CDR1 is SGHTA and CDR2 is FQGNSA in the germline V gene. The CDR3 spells CASSLWAGDEQYF. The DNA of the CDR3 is TGTGCCAGCAGCTTATGGGCGGGAGACGAGCAGTACTTC.

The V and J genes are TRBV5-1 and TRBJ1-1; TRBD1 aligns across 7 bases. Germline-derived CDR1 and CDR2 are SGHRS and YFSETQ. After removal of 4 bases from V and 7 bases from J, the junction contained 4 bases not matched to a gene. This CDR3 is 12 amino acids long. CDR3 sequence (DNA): TGCGCCAGCAGCGTGGGACAGAATGAAGCTTTCTTT. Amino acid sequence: CASSVGQNEAFF.

CDR3 DNA sequence: TGCGCCAGCAGCTATGGGACTAGCGGGAGTGTCGACGAGCAGTACTTC. Translating it yields CASSYGTSGSVDEQYF. V gene TRBV5-1 combines with J gene TRBJ2-7, with TRBD2 matching 14 bases. The CDR3 totals 16 residues. V was clipped by 3 bases and J by 5 bases; unmatched bases: 7. Germline V gives CDR1 SGHRS, CDR2 YFSETQ.

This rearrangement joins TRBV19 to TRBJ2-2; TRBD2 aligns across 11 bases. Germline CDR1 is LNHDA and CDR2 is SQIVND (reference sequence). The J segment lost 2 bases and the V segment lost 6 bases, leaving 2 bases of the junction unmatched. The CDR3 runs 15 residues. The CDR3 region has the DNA TGTGCCAGTAGAGGGACTAGCGGAAACACCGGGGAGCTGTTTTTT. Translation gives CASRGTSGNTGELFF.

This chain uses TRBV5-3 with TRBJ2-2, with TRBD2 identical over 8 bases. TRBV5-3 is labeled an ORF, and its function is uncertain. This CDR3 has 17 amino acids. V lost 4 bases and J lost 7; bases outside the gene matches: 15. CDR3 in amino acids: CARSRTHSGADGGELFF. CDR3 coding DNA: TGTGCCAGAAGCCGGACCCATAGCGGGGCGGATGGCGGGGAGCTGTTTTTT.

The CDR3 protein is CASSQVRNSGANVLTF. In nucleotides, the CDR3 is TGTGCCAGCAGCCAAGTCAGAAACTCTGGGGCCAACGTCCTGACTTTC. This sequence joins TRBV3-1 (or the pseudogene TRBV3-2) and TRBJ2-6; D not resolved. CDR1 is LGHDT and CDR2 is YNNKEL in the germline V gene (reference sequence). The germline V and J ends were trimmed by 1 base and 0 bases, with 7 bases remaining between them. The CDR3 loop spans 16 amino acids.